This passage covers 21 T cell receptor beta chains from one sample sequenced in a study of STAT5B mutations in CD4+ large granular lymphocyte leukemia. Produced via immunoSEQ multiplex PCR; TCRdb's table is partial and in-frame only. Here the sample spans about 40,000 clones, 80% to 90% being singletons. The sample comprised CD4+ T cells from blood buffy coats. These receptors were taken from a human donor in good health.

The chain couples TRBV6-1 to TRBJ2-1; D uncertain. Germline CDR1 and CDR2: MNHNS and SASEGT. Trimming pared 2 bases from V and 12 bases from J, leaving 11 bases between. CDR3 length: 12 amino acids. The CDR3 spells CASSERLLPQFF. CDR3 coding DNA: TGTGCCAGCAGTGAACGGTTACTTCCGCAGTTCTTC.

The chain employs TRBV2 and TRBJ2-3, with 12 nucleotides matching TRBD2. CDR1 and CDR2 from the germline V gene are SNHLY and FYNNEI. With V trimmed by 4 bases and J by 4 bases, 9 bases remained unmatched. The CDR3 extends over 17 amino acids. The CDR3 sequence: CASSGSSGRARADTQYF. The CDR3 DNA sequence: TGTGCCAGCAGTGGCTCTAGCGGGAGGGCCCGGGCAGATACGCAGTATTTT.

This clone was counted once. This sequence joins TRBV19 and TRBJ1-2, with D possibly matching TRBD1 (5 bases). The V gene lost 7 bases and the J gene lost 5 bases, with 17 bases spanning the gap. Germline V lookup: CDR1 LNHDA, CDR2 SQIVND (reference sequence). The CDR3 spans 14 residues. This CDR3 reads CASTSGNLIYGYTF. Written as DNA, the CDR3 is TGTGCCAGTACCTCAGGGAATTTGATTTATGGCTACACCTTC.

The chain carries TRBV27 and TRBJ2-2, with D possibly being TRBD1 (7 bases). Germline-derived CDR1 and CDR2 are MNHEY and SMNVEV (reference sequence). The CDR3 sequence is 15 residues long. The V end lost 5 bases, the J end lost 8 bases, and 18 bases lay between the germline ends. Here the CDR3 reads CASSLRTGGRGELFF. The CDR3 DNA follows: TGTGCCAGCAGTCTTCGGACAGGAGGGAGAGGGGAGCTGTTTTTT.

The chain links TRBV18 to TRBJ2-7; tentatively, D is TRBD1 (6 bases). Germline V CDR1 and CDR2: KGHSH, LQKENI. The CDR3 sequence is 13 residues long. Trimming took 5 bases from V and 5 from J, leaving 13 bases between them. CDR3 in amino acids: CASSTRDNNEQYF. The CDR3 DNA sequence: TGTGCCAGCTCAACCCGGGACAACAACGAGCAGTACTTC.

Written as DNA, the CDR3 is TGCAGCGTTGCGACAGGGAACACTGAAGCTTTCTTT. This translates into CSVATGNTEAFF. The chain links TRBV29-1 to TRBJ1-1; tentatively, D is TRBD1 (6 bases). Germline V lookup: CDR1 SQVTM, CDR2 ANQGSEA. The CDR3 loop spans 12 amino acids. Trimming took off 4 bases at V and 1 base at J, with 7 bases between the two ends.

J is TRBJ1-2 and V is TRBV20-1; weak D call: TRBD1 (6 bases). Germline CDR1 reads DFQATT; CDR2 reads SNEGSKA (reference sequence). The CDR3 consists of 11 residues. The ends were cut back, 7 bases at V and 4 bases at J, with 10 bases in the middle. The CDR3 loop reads CSVEGGYGYTF. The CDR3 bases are TGCAGTGTTGAAGGGGGCTATGGCTACACCTTC.

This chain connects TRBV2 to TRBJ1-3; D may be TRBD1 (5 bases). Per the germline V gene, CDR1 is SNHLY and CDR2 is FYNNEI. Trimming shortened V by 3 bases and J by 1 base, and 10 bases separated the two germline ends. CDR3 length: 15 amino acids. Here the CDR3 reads CASSDLRGSGNTIYF. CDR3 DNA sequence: TGTGCCAGCAGTGATTTAAGGGGTTCTGGAAACACCATATATTTT.

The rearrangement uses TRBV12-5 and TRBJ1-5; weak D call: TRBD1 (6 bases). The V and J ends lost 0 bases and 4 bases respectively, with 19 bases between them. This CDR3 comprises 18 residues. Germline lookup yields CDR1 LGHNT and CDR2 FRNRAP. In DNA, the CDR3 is TGTGCTAGTGGTTTGGTAAACGAACGGGCAGGGGCGAATCAGCCCCAGCATTTT. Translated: CASGLVNERAGANQPQHF.

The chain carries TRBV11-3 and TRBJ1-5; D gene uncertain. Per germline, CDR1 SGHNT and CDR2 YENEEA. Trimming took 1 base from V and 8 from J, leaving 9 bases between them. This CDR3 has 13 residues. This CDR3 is CASSLGVGEPQHF. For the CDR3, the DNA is TGTGCCAGCAGCTTAGGAGTAGGAGAGCCCCAGCATTTT.

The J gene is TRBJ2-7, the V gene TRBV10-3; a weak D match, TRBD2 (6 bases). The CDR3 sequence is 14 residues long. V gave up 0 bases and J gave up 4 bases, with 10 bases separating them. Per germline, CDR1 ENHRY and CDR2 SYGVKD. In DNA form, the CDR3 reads TGTGCCATCAGTGAGTCGCTAGCGTCGTACGAGCAGTACTTC. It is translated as CAISESLASYEQYF.

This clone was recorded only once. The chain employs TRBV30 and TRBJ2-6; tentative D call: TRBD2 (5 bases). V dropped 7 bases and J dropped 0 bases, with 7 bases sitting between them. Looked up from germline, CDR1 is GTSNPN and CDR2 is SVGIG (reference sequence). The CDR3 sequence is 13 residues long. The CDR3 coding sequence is TGTGCCTCCGAGGGCTCTGGGGCCAACGTCCTGACTTTC. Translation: CASEGSGANVLTF.

The CDR3 loop is CASSLEITQSSYNEQFF. The DNA for the CDR3 is TGTGCCAGCAGCTTAGAGATTACCCAAAGCTCCTACAATGAGCAGTTCTTC. The rearrangement uses TRBV7-8 and TRBJ2-1; D not certain. Trimming took 1 base from V and 0 from J, leaving 13 bases between them. CDR3 length: 17 amino acids. Germline V gives CDR1 SGHVS, CDR2 FQNEAQ.

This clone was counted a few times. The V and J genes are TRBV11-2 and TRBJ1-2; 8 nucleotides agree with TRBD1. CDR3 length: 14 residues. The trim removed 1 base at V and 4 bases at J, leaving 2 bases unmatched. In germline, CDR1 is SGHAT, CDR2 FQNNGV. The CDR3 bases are TGTGCCAGCAGCTTAGGACAGGGGCTCTATGGCTACACCTTC. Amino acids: CASSLGQGLYGYTF. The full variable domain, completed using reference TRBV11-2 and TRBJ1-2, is EAGVAQSPRYKIIEKRQSVAFWCNPISGHATLYWYQQILGQGPKLLIQFQNNGVVDDSQLPKDRFSAERLKGVDSTLKIQPAKLEDSAVYLCASSLGQGLYGYTFGSGTRLTVV.

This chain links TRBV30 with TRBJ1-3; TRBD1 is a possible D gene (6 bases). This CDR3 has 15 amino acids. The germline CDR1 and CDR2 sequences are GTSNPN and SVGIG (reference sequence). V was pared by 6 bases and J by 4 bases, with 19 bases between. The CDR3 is CACQQGKWAGNTIYF. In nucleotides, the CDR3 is TGTGCCTGCCAACAGGGCAAGTGGGCCGGAAACACCATATATTTT.

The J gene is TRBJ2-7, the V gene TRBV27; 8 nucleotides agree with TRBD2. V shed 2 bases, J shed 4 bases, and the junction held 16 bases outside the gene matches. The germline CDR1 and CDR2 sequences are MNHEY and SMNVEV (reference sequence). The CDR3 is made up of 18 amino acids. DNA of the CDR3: TGTGCCAGCAGTTTAAGACCTCCTTGGGCGGGGGGAGGGTACGAGCAGTACTTC. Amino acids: CASSLRPPWAGGGYEQYF.

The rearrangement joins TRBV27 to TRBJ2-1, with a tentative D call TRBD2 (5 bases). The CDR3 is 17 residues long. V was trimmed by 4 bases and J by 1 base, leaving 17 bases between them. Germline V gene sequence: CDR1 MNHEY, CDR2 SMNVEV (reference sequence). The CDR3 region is CASSYTSGPSSYNEQFF. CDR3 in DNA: TGTGCCAGCAGTTACACTAGTGGCCCCTCTTCCTACAATGAGCAGTTCTTC.

CDR3 sequence reads: CASSLQGSSGANVLTF. The CDR3 DNA reads as TGTGCCAGCAGCCTACAAGGGAGCTCTGGGGCCAACGTCCTGACTTTC. This rearrangement joins TRBV7-3 to TRBJ2-6; D is possibly TRBD2 (5 bases). V lost 5 bases to trimming and J lost 0 bases, with 11 bases between them. This CDR3 has 16 amino acids. Germline V gives CDR1 SGHTA, CDR2 FQGTGA. The entire variable domain, with the rest obtained from reference TRBV7-3 and TRBJ2-6, is as follows: GAGVSQTPSNKVTEKGKYVELRCDPISGHTALYWYRQSLGQGPEFLIYFQGTGAADDSGLPNDRFFAVRPEGSVSTLKIQRTERGDSAVYLCASSLQGSSGANVLTFGAGSRLTVL.

The CDR3 region has the DNA TGTGCCAGCAGCCGGACGAGGGAAGTCACAGATACGCAGTATTTT. It translates to CASSRTREVTDTQYF. This chain uses TRBV7-9 with TRBJ2-3, with a tentative D call TRBD2 (5 bases). V lost 5 bases to trimming and J lost 2 bases, with 14 bases between them. CDR3 length: 15 residues. Germline V gives CDR1 SEHNR, CDR2 FQNEAQ (reference sequence).

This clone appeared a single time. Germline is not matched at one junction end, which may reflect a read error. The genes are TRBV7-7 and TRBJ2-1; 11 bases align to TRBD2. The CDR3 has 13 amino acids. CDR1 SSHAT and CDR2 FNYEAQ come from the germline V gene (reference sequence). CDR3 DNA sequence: TGTGCTAGCAGCCCCCGACTAGCGGGAGAGCAGTTCTTC. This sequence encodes CASSPRLAGEQFF.

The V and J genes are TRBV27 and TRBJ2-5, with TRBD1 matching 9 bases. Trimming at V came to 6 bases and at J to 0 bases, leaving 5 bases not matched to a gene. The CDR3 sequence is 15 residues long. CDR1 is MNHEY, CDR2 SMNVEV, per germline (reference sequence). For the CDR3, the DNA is TGTGCCAGCAGCAACAGGGGGCGATACCAAGAGACCCAGTACTTC. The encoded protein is CASSNRGRYQETQYF.